A single sample is the source of the 14 T cell receptor beta chains below, sequenced in a study of blood T cells in healthy people across ages. Combining a sample-barcoded 5' primer with a J-beta primer mix, a second PCR ran for 7 to 11 cycles. Using its own MiXCR run on the 5' RACE reads, TCRdb lists one record per CDR3 protein. The table has around 1.7 million distinct CDR3 sequences, over 25% seen once; the top ten hold over 7%. What was sequenced was blood. Source of these receptors: a woman in her thirties in good health.

This clonotype was recorded many times. This rearrangement joins TRBV7-9 to TRBJ2-7; no reliable D call. V was pared by 4 bases and J by 0 bases, with 10 bases between. This CDR3 has 14 amino acids. Germline CDR1 and CDR2: SEHNR and FQNEAQ (reference sequence). Here the CDR3 DNA reads TGTGCCAGCAGCTACCCTATAACCTCCTACGAGCAGTACTTC. This translates into CASSYPITSYEQYF.

The chain is built from TRBV20-1 and TRBJ2-3; TRBD1 agrees at 9 bases. Germline CDR1 is DFQATT and CDR2 is SNEGSKA (reference sequence). CDR3 length: 13 residues. J gave up 14 bases and V 6 bases, and 15 bases lay outside the gene matches. The CDR3 DNA is TGCAGTGCCAAGACAGGGGGGAATGAAAAACTGTATTTT. Protein: CSAKTGGNEKLYF.

This clonotype was recorded once. The conserved closing phenylalanine or tryptophan is absent in this CDR3, likely reflecting a read error. The chain couples TRBV7-8 to TRBJ2-3, with D possibly matching TRBD1 (7 bases). Per the germline V gene, CDR1 is SGHVS and CDR2 is FQNEAQ. V lost 11 bases, J lost 3 bases, and 24 bases lay in between. The CDR3 is 16 residues long. In DNA, the CDR3 is TGTGCCTCCGGCGGGCGCGCAGGGGGAGGTACAGATACGCAGTATTTG. Translation gives CASGGRAGGGTDTQYL.

The rearrangement uses TRBV5-1 and TRBJ2-7; 7 positions match TRBD2. Germline-derived CDR1 and CDR2 are SGHRS and YFSETQ. This CDR3 spans 17 amino acids. The junction had 21 bases not matched to a gene; V was cut back by 10 bases and J by 2 bases. In DNA, the CDR3 is TGCGCCCACGCTCCCACCCGCCTCGGGAGCGGGACCTACGAGCAGTACTTC. Translating gives CAHAPTRLGSGTYEQYF.

The J gene is TRBJ2-1, the V gene TRBV6-1, with D perhaps TRBD2 (6 bases). The CDR3 contains 14 residues. CDR1 is MNHNS and CDR2 is SASEGT in the germline V gene. V gave up 2 bases and J gave up 10 bases, with 15 bases separating them. CDR3 region: CASSEIWDSREQFF. As DNA, the CDR3 is TGTGCCAGCAGTGAAATCTGGGACTCTAGGGAGCAGTTCTTC.

This clonotype was seen ten or more times. The rearrangement joins TRBV12-3 or TRBV12-4 to TRBJ2-7; 8 positions agree with TRBD2. The V segment lost 0 bases and the J segment 5 bases; nucleotides outside the gene matches: 6. This CDR3 is built from 15 residues. CDR3 bases: TGTGCCAGCAGTTTAGCGGGTAGCGGGACCCACGAGCAGTACTTC. Translated: CASSLAGSGTHEQYF.

In DNA, the CDR3 is TGTGCCAGCAGCGTAGACTTACAAGGTTTCTATGGCTACACCTTC. Translated: CASSVDLQGFYGYTF. V is TRBV9 and J is TRBJ1-2; no clear D gene. With 0 bases removed from V and 4 bases from J, the gap between germline ends came to 13 bases. The CDR3 is 15 residues long. Germline values: CDR1 SGDLS, CDR2 YYNGEE.

This sequence joins TRBV5-8 and TRBJ2-7, with D possibly being TRBD2 (5 bases). Germline assignment: CDR1 SGHTS and CDR2 YDEGEE. This CDR3 contains 15 residues. The germline V and J ends were trimmed by 0 bases and 0 bases, with 10 bases remaining between them. CDR3 sequence (DNA): TGTGCCAGCAGCTTGGAGGACTCCGACTCCTACGAGCAGTACTTC. Its protein product is CASSLEDSDSYEQYF. Full variable domain (missing parts from reference TRBV5-8 and TRBJ2-7): EAGVTQSPTHLIKTRGQQATLRCSPISGHTSVYWYQQALGLGLQFLLWYDEGEERNRGNFPPRFSGRQFPNYSSELNVNALELEDSALYLCASSLEDSDSYEQYFGPGTRLTVT.

The rearrangement joins TRBV20-1 to TRBJ2-3, with no clear D. V lost 4 bases, J lost 6 bases, and 17 bases lay in between. Per the germline V gene, CDR1 is DFQATT and CDR2 is SNEGSKA (reference sequence). The CDR3 runs to 14 residues. CDR3 sequence: CSAMTGSLVDTQYF. In nucleotides, the CDR3 is TGCAGTGCTATGACCGGATCCTTGGTTGATACGCAGTATTTT.

CDR3 sequence: CASRLGQLTAYEQYF. The CDR3 nucleotides are TGTGCCAGCAGGCTGGGACAACTTACAGCCTACGAGCAGTACTTC. The gene calls are TRBV6-5 and TRBJ2-7; D is perhaps TRBD1 (6 bases). The V end lost 6 bases, the J end lost 2 bases, and 17 bases lay between the germline ends. Germline V gene lookup returns CDR1 MNHEY and CDR2 SVGAGI. The CDR3 runs to 15 residues.

The chain recombines TRBV7-9 with TRBJ2-4; either TRBD1 or TRBD2 may supply D (5 bases each). The last part of the DNA fits TRBJ2-7 better; the J call may be wrong. The CDR3 is 15 amino acids. Germline lookup yields CDR1 SEHNR and CDR2 FQNEAQ (reference sequence). CDR3 DNA: TGTGCCAGCAACTCGAAGGGGACGGACTCCTACGAGCAGTACTTC. Translation: CASNSKGTDSYEQYF.

The chain combines TRBV12-5 with TRBJ1-1; D ambiguous. CDR1 LGHNT and CDR2 FRNRAP come from the germline V gene. The CDR3 length is 14 residues. Trimming pared 6 bases from V and 0 bases from J, leaving 11 bases between. The CDR3 here is CASGPPGLNTEAFF. CDR3 nucleotides: TGTGCTAGTGGCCCCCCCGGCCTGAACACTGAAGCTTTCTTT.

This clonotype was detected many times. CDR3 sequence (DNA): TGTGCCAGCTCTTCCCCCCGTCCCAATGAGCAGTTCTTC. It encodes CASSSPRPNEQFF. The rearrangement uses TRBV6-1 and TRBJ2-1; D is undetermined. V lost 8 bases and J 6 bases, leaving 14 bases between the germline ends. CDR3 size: 13 residues. Germline CDR1 is MNHNS and CDR2 is SASEGT.

This clonotype was seen a handful of times. CDR3 in DNA: TGTGCCAGCTCACCAACGACATTCGCGGACTATGGCTACACCTTC. The encoded protein is CASSPTTFADYGYTF. V gene TRBV18 combines with J gene TRBJ1-2; D ambiguous. Trimming stripped 2 bases from V and 3 bases from J, with 13 bases between. Germline V lookup: CDR1 KGHSH, CDR2 LQKENI. The CDR3 has 15 amino acids.